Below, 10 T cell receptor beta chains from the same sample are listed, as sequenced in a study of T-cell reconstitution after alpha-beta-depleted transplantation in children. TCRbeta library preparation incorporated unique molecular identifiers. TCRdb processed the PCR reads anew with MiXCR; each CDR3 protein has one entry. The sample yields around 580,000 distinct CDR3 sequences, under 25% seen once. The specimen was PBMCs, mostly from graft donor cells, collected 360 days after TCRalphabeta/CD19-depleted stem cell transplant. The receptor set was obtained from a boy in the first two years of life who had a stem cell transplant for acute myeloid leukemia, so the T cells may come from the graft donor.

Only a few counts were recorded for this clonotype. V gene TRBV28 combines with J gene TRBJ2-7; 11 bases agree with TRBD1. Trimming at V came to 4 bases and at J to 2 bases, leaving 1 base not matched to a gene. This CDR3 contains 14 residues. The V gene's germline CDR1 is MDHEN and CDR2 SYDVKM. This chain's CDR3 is CASSWGQGAYEQYF. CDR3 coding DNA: TGTGCCAGCAGTTGGGGACAGGGGGCCTACGAGCAGTACTTC.

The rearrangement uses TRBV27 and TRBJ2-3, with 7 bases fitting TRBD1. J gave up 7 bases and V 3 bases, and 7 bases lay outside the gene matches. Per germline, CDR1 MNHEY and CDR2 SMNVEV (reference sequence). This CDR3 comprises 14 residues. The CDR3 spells CASSLVPGGNTQYF. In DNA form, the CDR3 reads TGTGCCAGCAGTTTGGTCCCAGGGGGAAATACGCAGTATTTT.

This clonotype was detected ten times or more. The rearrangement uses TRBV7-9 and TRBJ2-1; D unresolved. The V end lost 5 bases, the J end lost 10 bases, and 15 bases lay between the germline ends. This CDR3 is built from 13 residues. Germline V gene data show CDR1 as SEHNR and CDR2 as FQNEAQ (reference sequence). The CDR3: CASSLGSPAEQFF. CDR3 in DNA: TGTGCCAGCAGCCTCGGATCTCCCGCAGAGCAGTTCTTC.

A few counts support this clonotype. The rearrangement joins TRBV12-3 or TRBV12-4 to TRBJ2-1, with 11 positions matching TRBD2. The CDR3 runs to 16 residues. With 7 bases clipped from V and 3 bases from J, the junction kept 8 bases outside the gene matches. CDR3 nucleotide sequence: TGTGCCAGCACCCCGACTAGCGGGGTTCGCTACAATGAGCAGTTCTTC. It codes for CASTPTSGVRYNEQFF.

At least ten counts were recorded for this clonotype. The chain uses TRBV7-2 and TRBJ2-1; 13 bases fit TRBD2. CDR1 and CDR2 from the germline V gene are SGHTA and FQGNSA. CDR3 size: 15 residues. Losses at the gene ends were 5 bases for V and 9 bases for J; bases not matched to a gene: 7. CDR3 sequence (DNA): TGTGCCAGCAGCCCCGGGACTAGCGGGGTCGGTGAGCAGTTCTTC. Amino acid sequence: CASSPGTSGVGEQFF.

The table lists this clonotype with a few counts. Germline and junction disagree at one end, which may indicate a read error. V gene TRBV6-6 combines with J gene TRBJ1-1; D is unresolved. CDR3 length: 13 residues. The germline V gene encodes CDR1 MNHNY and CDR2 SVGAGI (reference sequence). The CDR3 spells CASSYGSFTEVFF. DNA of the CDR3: TGTGCCAGCAGTTACGGGAGCTTCACTGAAGTTTTCTTT.

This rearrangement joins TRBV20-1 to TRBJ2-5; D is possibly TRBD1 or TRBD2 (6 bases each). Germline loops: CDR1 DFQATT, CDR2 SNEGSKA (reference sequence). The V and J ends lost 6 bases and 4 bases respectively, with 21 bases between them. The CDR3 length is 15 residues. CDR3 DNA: TGCAGTGCCCGAGGGGGGCTAGCGTGGGGAGAGACCCAGTACTTC. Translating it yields CSARGGLAWGETQYF.

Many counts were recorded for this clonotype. This CDR3 reads CSVDPRGGGETQYF. CDR3 DNA: TGCAGCGTTGATCCGCGGGGGGGCGGCGAGACCCAGTACTTC. The chain has TRBV29-1 and TRBJ2-5, with 9 bases fitting TRBD2. The ends lost 3 bases at V and 5 bases at J; junction bases unmatched: 7. The CDR3 length is 14 residues. CDR1 SQVTM and CDR2 ANQGSEA come from the germline V gene.

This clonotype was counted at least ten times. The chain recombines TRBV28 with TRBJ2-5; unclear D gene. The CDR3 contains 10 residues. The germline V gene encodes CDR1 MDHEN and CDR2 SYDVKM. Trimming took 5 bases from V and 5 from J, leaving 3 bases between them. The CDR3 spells CASSVETQYF. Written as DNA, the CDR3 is TGTGCCAGCAGTGTGGAGACCCAGTACTTC.

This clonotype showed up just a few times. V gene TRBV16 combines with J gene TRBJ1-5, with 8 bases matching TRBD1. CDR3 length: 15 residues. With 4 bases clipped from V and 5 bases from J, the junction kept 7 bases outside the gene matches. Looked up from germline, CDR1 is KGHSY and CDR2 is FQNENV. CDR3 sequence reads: CASSLDRVVDQPQHF. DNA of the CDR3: TGTGCCAGCAGCCTGGACAGGGTAGTCGATCAGCCCCAGCATTTT.